These T cell receptor beta chains were read from a single sample in a study of PD-L1 blockade in urothelial cancer. Sequencing was performed with immunoSEQ multiplex PCR; in TCRdb, only in-frame clones are kept and a portion is missing. The table lists about 43,000 clones, 88% of them singletons. Here the sequenced sample was PBMCs, taken around atezolizumab (anti-PD-L1) treatment. These receptors came from a woman aged 55-69 years with urothelial cancer. CDR3s include the opening cysteine and the closing phenylalanine or tryptophan. Clone size appears in some rows only: once, few, many, or a class for an expanded clone.

v_gene,abundance,CDR3aa
TRBV10-2,NA,CASKGLGATDTQYF
TRBV7-8,NA,CASSHKLAGIDYEQYF
TRBV18,NA,CASSPARGPSGPQHF
TRBV5-4,NA,CASRSGTGLVF
TRBV4-1,once,CASSQAQGAHTEAFF
TRBV19,NA,CASSILAGGGNEQFF
TRBV7-2,NA,CASNLPPGNNEQFF
TRBV7-3,NA,CASSGDSTDTQYF
TRBV9,NA,CASSVAGVRNQPQHF
TRBV19,NA,CATSRRGDRIVGNEQFF
TRBV27,NA,CASSLYRGSPLHF
TRBV10-3,NA,CAISESRQGEQYF
TRBV28,NA,CASSQTGTGAYEQYF
TRBV5-1,NA,CASSARAGGSYNEQFF
TRBV5-1,NA,CASSPISTDTQYF
TRBV5-1,NA,CASSLEAGVTQYF
TRBV7-9,NA,CASSRATGTGVGIQYF
TRBV9,NA,CASSGDYGTEQYF
TRBV2,NA,CASRSGTRDKRELFF
TRBV6-5,NA,CASSYGQGVGPQHF
TRBV28,NA,CASSSPSGTGNYEQYF
TRBV11-3,NA,CASSPWGGPTEQYF
TRBV5-6,NA,CASSWGTGANSPLHF
TRBV10-3,NA,CAISGTDNTEAFF
TRBV7-2,few,CASSPGQGVGNQPQHF
TRBV5-6,few,CASSLVNYGYTF
TRBV6-5,NA,CASKRDRDTEAFF
TRBV7-2,NA,CASSEHRQGHEQFF
TRBV4-1,NA,CASSQGNRHMNTEAFF
TRBV2,few,CASRIRAGVFTSGELFF
TRBV4-3,NA,CASSQDVSSNQPQHF
TRBV4-1,NA,CASSQGSGQPAGETQYF
TRBV7-2,NA,CASSPQGGGNTEAFF
TRBV7-8,NA,CASSQGQGETEAFF
TRBV10-1,NA,CASEKLVTSTDTQYF
TRBV2,NA,CASRRFGQGNYEQYF
TRBV30,NA,CAWTRSGRASYEQYF
TRBV19,NA,CASSPGQVGYEQYF
TRBV2,NA,CASRGGGTLPSYNEQFF
TRBV13,once,CASSPLMNTEAFF
TRBV4-3,NA,CASSQVAGNSYEQYF
TRBV13,once,CASTNTAGVPYEQYF
TRBV19,NA,CASSNWVGDRLNTEAFF
TRBV19,NA,CASRSGSAYNEQFF
TRBV28,NA,CASSLGGAGEKLFF
TRBV5-1,NA,CASQPGQRPEETQYF
TRBV6-1,NA,CASKVTGMDEQYF
TRBV19,NA,CASSIVTGDDTEAFF
TRBV4-2,NA,CASSQGTGGTDTQYF